Sequencing of this T cell receptor beta chain was carried out in a study of blood T cell repertoires in COVID-19. Study summary: Donors in the United States, Italy and Spain gave samples during acute or convalescent COVID-19.

The V end was cut by 7 bases, the J end by 0 bases, with 12 bases between. The CDR3 contains 14 residues. Germline CDR1 MDHEN, CDR2 SYDVKM. How the authors handled the data: The assay estimated nucleated cells by amplifying reference gene primers. Repertoires were generated with immunoSEQ multiplex PCR, while TCRdb's copy carries only in-frame clones and drops some. Clone size and the V and J calls come from that table; the DNA yielded D and trimming. The sample holds just under 50,000 clones, about nine tenths seen once. This chain links TRBV28 with TRBJ2-5; D not resolved. Sequencing was performed on peripheral blood. This clonotype was obtained from a human donor in a cohort sampled during active COVID-19. The CDR3 spells CASNPSRDQETQYF. In DNA, the CDR3 is TGTGCCAGCAACCCATCTAGAGACCAAGAGACCCAGTACTTC.